The sequence of this TCR beta chain was determined in a study of metastatic and nonmetastatic thyroid tumors. Worth noting for this clone: Its antigen is still unknown.

No treatment of any kind had been given to any patient before thyroid surgery. Study results and limitations: Across blood and tumor, TCR beta diversity in malignant thyroid tumors was reportedly significantly higher than in benign nodules.

How the authors handled the data: The distant-metastasis classifier for papillary thyroid cancer was built from CDR3 differences across clinicopathological groups. TCRdb re-called the PCR reads with MiXCR. The V and J calls shown here were made by TCRdb, not taken from the authors' results. The sample records several thousand clones, 25% to 30% being singletons. V was trimmed by 0 bases and J by 8 bases, leaving 13 bases between them. CDR3 length equals 14 residues. The germline V gene encodes CDR1 MRHNA and CDR2 SNTAGT. This clonotype originated in a female donor with papillary thyroid cancer or a benign thyroid nodule (not recorded which). Some clones in this sample may be carry-over from other donors' samples. The V gene is TRBV6-4, the J gene TRBJ1-2; D unresolved. The sample taken for sequencing was adjacent normal tissue. CDR3 loop: CASSDSKRVGGYTF. The CDR3 coding sequence is TGTGCCAGCAGTGACTCGAAAAGGGTTGGCGGCTACACCTTC.